This T cell receptor beta chain appears in the sequencing data of a study of blood T cells in healthy people across ages. Sample-barcoded 5' priming and a J-beta primer mix drove a second PCR of roughly 6 to 12 cycles. Each CDR3 protein is one row after TCRdb ran MiXCR on the 5' RACE reads. The profile covers just over 1 million distinct CDR3 sequences, with under 45% appearing a single time and about 19% taken by the ten largest. Each sample yielded at least 6 million isolated PBMCs. Sequencing was carried out using blood. The source of this sequence is an older woman in good health.

The CDR3 nucleotides are TGCGCCAGCAGCTTGGCGGGTAGCGGGAGCTCCTACAATGAGCAGTTCTTC. This codes for CASSLAGSGSSYNEQFF. The chain recombines TRBV5-1 with TRBJ2-1; 9 bases agree with TRBD2. Looked up from germline, CDR1 is SGHRS and CDR2 is YFSETQ. J gave up 0 bases and V 0 bases, and 4 bases lay outside the gene matches. The CDR3 extends over 17 amino acids. Full variable domain (missing parts from reference TRBV5-1 and TRBJ2-1): KAGVTQTPRYLIKTRGQQVTLSCSPISGHRSVSWYQQTPGQGLQFLFEYFSETQRNKGNFPGRFSGRQFSNSRSEMNVSTLELGDSALYLCASSLAGSGSSYNEQFFGPGTRLTVL.